The 9 T cell receptor beta chains listed next were all sequenced from one sample in a study of T-cell reconstitution after alpha-beta-depleted transplantation in children. Preparation of the TCRbeta library used unique molecular identifiers. TCRdb recomputed calls from the PCR reads with MiXCR, one row per CDR3 protein. The sample contains around 700,000 distinct CDR3 sequences, around 13% of which appear only once. Sequenced material: PBMCs, taken before TCRalphabeta/CD19-depleted stem cell transplant. These receptors all stem from a girl aged 2 to 10 with congenital amegakaryocytic thrombocytopenia, due to receive a stem cell transplant.

This clonotype was seen repeatedly, ten times or more. This rearrangement joins TRBV14 to TRBJ1-2; possible D gene TRBD1, 5 bases. Trimming pared 3 bases from V and 5 bases from J, leaving 10 bases between. The CDR3 covers 13 residues. Germline loops: CDR1 SGHDN, CDR2 FVKESK. The DNA of the CDR3 is TGTGCCAGCAGCCAGACAGTGTCATATGGCTACACCTTC. Encoded protein: CASSQTVSYGYTF.

The chain is built from TRBV27 and TRBJ2-1, with TRBD2 matching 8 bases. The CDR3 is made up of 17 amino acids. V was pared by 6 bases and J by 10 bases, with 20 bases of the junction left unmatched. Germline V gene lookup returns CDR1 MNHEY and CDR2 SMNVEV (reference sequence). CDR3 sequence: CASRVGAGALTSNEQFF. The CDR3 DNA sequence: TGTGCCAGCAGGGTGGGAGCGGGAGCACTAACCTCCAACGAGCAGTTCTTC.

This clonotype turned up a few times. V gene TRBV29-1 combines with J gene TRBJ2-7; unclear D gene. The length of the CDR3 is 18 residues. Germline loops: CDR1 SQVTM, CDR2 ANQGSEA. Trimming removed 6 bases at V and 3 bases at J, with 30 bases between. The CDR3 protein is CSVSFIPVTPLGDYEQYF. DNA for the CDR3: TGCAGCGTAAGCTTCATTCCGGTCACCCCTTTAGGAGACTACGAGCAGTACTTC.

This clonotype has just a few counts. This rearrangement joins TRBV3-1 to TRBJ2-2; 7 bases line up with TRBD1. With 5 bases clipped from V and 9 bases from J, the junction kept 15 bases outside the gene matches. The CDR3 has 16 amino acids. CDR1 and CDR2 from the germline V gene are LGHDT and YNNKEL (reference sequence). In DNA form, the CDR3 reads TGTGCCAGCAGCTTACAGGGGAAGCAGAGGTTCCGGGAGCTGTTTTTT. Its protein product is CASSLQGKQRFRELFF. Filled out from reference TRBV3-1 and TRBJ2-2, the complete variable domain reads DTAVSQTPKYLVTQMGNDKSIKCEQNLGHDTMYWYKQDSKKFLKIMFSYNNKELIINETVPNRFSPKSPDKAHLNLHINSLELGDSAVYFCASSLQGKQRFRELFFGEGSRLTVL.

This clonotype has at least ten counts. CDR3 in DNA: TGTGCCAGCAACTCACCCGTCAATGAGCAGTTCTTC. Amino acids: CASNSPVNEQFF. The chain combines TRBV6-6 with TRBJ2-1; D call uncertain. The V and J ends lost 7 bases and 6 bases respectively, with 10 bases between them. The CDR3 totals 12 residues. From germline, CDR1 is MNHNY and CDR2 SVGAGI (reference sequence).

In this sample, this clonotype turned up many times. J is TRBJ2-1 and V is TRBV29-1; D remains unclear. Looked up from germline, CDR1 is SQVTM and CDR2 is ANQGSEA. Trimming stripped 4 bases from V and 8 bases from J, with 15 bases between. CDR3 length: 13 residues. This CDR3 is CSVVEGLWDEQFF. DNA for the CDR3: TGCAGCGTTGTCGAAGGCCTCTGGGATGAGCAGTTCTTC.

CDR3 protein: CASSLGSGTYEQYF. The CDR3 region has the DNA TGCGCCAGCAGCTTGGGGAGCGGAACCTACGAGCAGTACTTC. This rearrangement joins TRBV5-1 to TRBJ2-7, with D possibly matching TRBD2 (5 bases). The CDR3 spans 14 residues. Trimming took 0 bases from V and 2 from J, leaving 9 bases between them. Germline values: CDR1 SGHRS, CDR2 YFSETQ.

Written as DNA, the CDR3 is TGCGCCAGCAGCCCGCAACGGGACCTCAACTATGGCTACACCTTC. Its protein is CASSPQRDLNYGYTF. The chain combines TRBV4-1 with TRBJ1-2; maybe TRBD1 (5 bases). The CDR3 has 15 residues. V shed 4 bases and J shed 2 bases, with 14 bases lying between them. From germline, CDR1 is MGHRA and CDR2 YSYEKL.

The J gene is TRBJ2-1, the V gene TRBV20-1; no reliable D call. This CDR3 contains 16 residues. The V and J ends lost 3 bases and 3 bases respectively, with 18 bases between them. Germline V lookup: CDR1 DFQATT, CDR2 SNEGSKA (reference sequence). The CDR3 nucleotides are TGCAGTGCTAGTGGGTCTAGGGCGGCAGACTACAATGAGCAGTTCTTC. This gives the protein CSASGSRAADYNEQFF.